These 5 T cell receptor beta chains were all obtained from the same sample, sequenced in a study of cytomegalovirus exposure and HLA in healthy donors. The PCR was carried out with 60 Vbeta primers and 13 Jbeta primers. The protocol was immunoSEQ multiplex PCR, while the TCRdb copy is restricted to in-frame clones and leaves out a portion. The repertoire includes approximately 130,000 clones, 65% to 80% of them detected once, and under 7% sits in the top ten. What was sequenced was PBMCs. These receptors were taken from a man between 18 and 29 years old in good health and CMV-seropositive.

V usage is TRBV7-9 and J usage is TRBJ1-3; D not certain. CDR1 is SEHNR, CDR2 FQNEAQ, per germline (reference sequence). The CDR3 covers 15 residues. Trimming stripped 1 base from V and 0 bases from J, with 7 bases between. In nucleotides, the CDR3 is TGTGCCAGCAGCTTAGTGGGGAGCTCTGGAAACACCATATATTTT. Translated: CASSLVGSSGNTIYF.

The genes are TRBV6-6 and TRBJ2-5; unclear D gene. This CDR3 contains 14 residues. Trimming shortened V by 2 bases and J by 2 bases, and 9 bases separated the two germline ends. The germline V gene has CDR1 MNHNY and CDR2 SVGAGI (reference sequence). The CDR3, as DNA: TGTGCCAGCAGTTACGAGAGGATTCAAGAGACCCAGTACTTC. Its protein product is CASSYERIQETQYF.

This CDR3 reads CASSLGAVYGYTF. The CDR3 DNA reads TGTGCCAGCAGTTTGGGGGCAGTCTATGGCTACACCTTC. The V gene is TRBV7-9, the J gene TRBJ1-2; D may be TRBD1 (6 bases). The V end lost 6 bases, the J end lost 4 bases, and 12 bases lay between the germline ends. Germline V CDR1 and CDR2: SEHNR, FQNEAQ (reference sequence). The CDR3 spans 13 residues.

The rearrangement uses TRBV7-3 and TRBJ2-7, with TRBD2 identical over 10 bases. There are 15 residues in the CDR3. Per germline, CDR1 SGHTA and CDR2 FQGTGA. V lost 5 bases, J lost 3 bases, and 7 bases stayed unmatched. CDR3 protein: CASSVGTSENYEQYF. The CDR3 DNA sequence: TGTGCCAGCAGCGTCGGGACTAGCGAAAACTACGAGCAGTACTTC.

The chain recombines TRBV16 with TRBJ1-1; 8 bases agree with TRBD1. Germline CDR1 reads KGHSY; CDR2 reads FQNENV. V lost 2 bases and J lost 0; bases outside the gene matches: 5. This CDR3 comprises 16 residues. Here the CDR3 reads CASSQTRTGMNTEAFF. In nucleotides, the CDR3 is TGTGCCAGCAGCCAAACCCGGACAGGGATGAACACTGAAGCTTTCTTT.